This T cell receptor (beta chain) derives from a study of CD8+ T cells in alopecia areata. Regarding treatment: oral pan-JAK inhibitor, 5-10 mg twice daily. This CDR3 has 12 amino acids. The ends were cut back, 3 bases at V and 6 bases at J, with 10 bases in the middle. Germline V CDR1 and CDR2: SQVTM, ANQGSEA. RNA, once extracted, was reverse transcribed into cDNA for use as the sequencing template. TCRdb keeps only in-frame clones here, not all; method: immunoSEQ multiplex PCR. This sample yields a few hundred thousand clones, of which roughly 66% are seen a single time; over 1% belongs to the top ten.

The sample was CD4+ T cells sorted from blood, taken around week 42, from a patient treated with tofacitinib. This receptor was obtained from a human donor with alopecia areata. J is TRBJ2-3 and V is TRBV29-1; D not certain. The DNA of the CDR3 is TGCAGCGTTGATCTGTCAGTGGATACGCAGTATTTT. Residues: CSVDLSVDTQYF.